One sample yielded the 32 T cell receptor beta chains listed below, sequenced in a study of blood T cells in healthy people across ages. Through a sample-barcoded 5' primer and a J-beta primer mix, a second PCR was run for roughly 7 to 12 cycles. TCRdb re-derived calls from the 5' RACE reads in MiXCR, one entry per CDR3 protein. The sample includes over 1.5 million distinct CDR3 sequences, less than 50% of them seen just once. Sequencing input: blood. Source of these receptors: a woman aged 40 to 50 in good health.

This clonotype has a handful of counts. This chain links TRBV6-2 or TRBV6-3 with TRBJ2-7; D is ambiguous. This CDR3 region has 17 residues. V lost 0 bases and J 0 bases, leaving 15 bases between the germline ends. Germline-derived CDR1 and CDR2 are MNHEY and SVGEGT. CDR3 nucleotide sequence: TGTGCCAGCAGTTACTCCACAACGAGGATCAGCTCCTACGAGCAGTACTTC. This sequence encodes CASSYSTTRISSYEQYF.

Only a few counts were recorded for this clonotype. The rearrangement joins TRBV12-3 or TRBV12-4 to TRBJ2-7, with unresolved D. With 2 bases removed from V and 3 bases from J, the gap between germline ends came to 11 bases. The CDR3 runs to 14 residues. The CDR3 DNA reads TGTGCCAGCAGTTTATTGCAGTACAGCTACGAGCAGTACTTC. Its protein is CASSLLQYSYEQYF.

The CDR3 region is CASSLEGVYTDTQYF. As DNA, the CDR3 is TGCGCCAGCAGCTTGGAAGGTGTTTACACAGATACGCAGTATTTT. The genes are TRBV5-1 and TRBJ2-3; no clear D. This CDR3 spans 15 amino acids. Germline lookup yields CDR1 SGHRS and CDR2 YFSETQ. V lost 0 bases and J 2 bases, leaving 10 bases between the germline ends.

The chain combines TRBV20-1 with TRBJ1-5; D remains ambiguous. From germline, CDR1 is DFQATT and CDR2 SNEGSKA (reference sequence). V lost 5 bases and J 6 bases, leaving 8 bases between the germline ends. This CDR3 has 11 residues. In DNA form, the CDR3 reads TGCAGTGCTCCATTGGGTCAGCCCCAGCATTTT. Protein product: CSAPLGQPQHF.

This clonotype came up a few times. The CDR3 sequence: CASSSRHRQETQYF. The CDR3 bases are TGTGCCAGCAGCTCCAGACATCGACAGGAGACCCAGTACTTC. The rearrangement uses TRBV11-2 and TRBJ2-7; possible D gene TRBD1, 5 bases. Matching the DNA end better, TRBJ2-5 makes the J call doubtful. Looked up from germline, CDR1 is SGHAT and CDR2 is FQNNGV. The CDR3 is made up of 14 amino acids.

This sequence joins TRBV7-2 and TRBJ2-4; perhaps D is TRBD1 or TRBD2 (6 bases each). The CDR3 extends over 16 amino acids. V was pared by 1 base and J by 0 bases, with 10 bases between. Germline V gives CDR1 SGHTA, CDR2 FQGNSA. The CDR3 sequence: CASSLVRGQAKNIQYF. Here the CDR3 DNA reads TGTGCCAGCAGCTTAGTCCGGGGGCAAGCCAAAAACATTCAGTACTTC.

This clonotype was observed a single time. V is TRBV20-1 and J is TRBJ1-1; 10 bases are shared with TRBD1. Germline V gene lookup returns CDR1 DFQATT and CDR2 SNEGSKA (reference sequence). J lost 0 bases, V lost 3 bases, and 4 bases had no gene match. The CDR3 is 15 amino acids. The CDR3 loop reads CSASRGTGVNTEAFF. The CDR3 bases are TGCAGTGCTAGCAGGGGGACAGGGGTGAACACTGAAGCTTTCTTT.

This clonotype was seen more than once but under ten times. The chain couples TRBV7-2 to TRBJ2-5, with D possibly TRBD2 on 6 matching bases. Deletions cut 6 bases from V and 5 bases from J, with 19 bases between. Germline lookup yields CDR1 SGHTA and CDR2 FQGNSA. CDR3 size: 15 residues. The CDR3 sequence is CASRHTGTPVETQYF. CDR3 DNA sequence: TGTGCCAGCAGACATACCGGGACTCCAGTGGAGACCCAGTACTTC.

The chain is built from TRBV7-9 and TRBJ2-1; 9 bases fit TRBD1. V lost 7 bases to trimming and J lost 10 bases; unmatched junction nucleotides: 23. Germline V lookup: CDR1 SEHNR, CDR2 FQNEAQ (reference sequence). The CDR3 is made up of 18 amino acids. CDR3 bases: TGTGCCAGCAACTCACTAAAATTCAAACAGGGGGCGGGCAACGAGCAGTTCTTC. It specifies CASNSLKFKQGAGNEQFF.

J is TRBJ2-1 and V is TRBV6-2 or TRBV6-3; possibly TRBD1 or TRBD2 for D (6 bases each). The CDR3 runs to 13 residues. V dropped 2 bases and J dropped 10 bases, with 12 bases sitting between them. From germline, CDR1 is MNHEY and CDR2 SVGEGT. The CDR3, as DNA: TGTGCCAGCAGTTACGAGGGGGGCCACGAGCAGTTCTTC. Amino acid sequence: CASSYEGGHEQFF.

The V call is TRBV6-6, the J call TRBJ1-1; tentative D call: TRBD1 (6 bases). The CDR3 covers 16 residues. V was trimmed by 2 bases and J by 0 bases, leaving 13 bases between them. Germline CDR1 MNHNY, CDR2 SVGAGI (reference sequence). The CDR3 DNA reads as TGTGCCAGCAGTTACGGGGGGCGTAGCGTGAACACTGAAGCTTTCTTT. It specifies CASSYGGRSVNTEAFF.

A few counts support this clonotype. The J gene is TRBJ2-5, the V gene TRBV7-2; D ambiguous. The ends were cut back, 5 bases at V and 2 bases at J, with 9 bases in the middle. CDR3 size: 13 residues. Germline CDR1 is SGHTA and CDR2 is FQGNSA. This CDR3 reads CASSVPEQETQYF. The CDR3 region has the DNA TGTGCCAGCAGCGTACCAGAGCAAGAGACCCAGTACTTC. Looking up the rest from reference TRBV7-2 and TRBJ2-5 gives the full variable domain: GAGVSQSPSNKVTEKGKDVELRCDPISGHTALYWYRQSLGQGLEFLIYFQGNSAPDKSGLPSDRFSAERTGGSVSTLTIQRTQQEDSAVYLCASSVPEQETQYFGPGTRLLVL.

This clonotype was counted only a few times. The rearrangement joins TRBV5-1 to TRBJ1-2; D not certain. Trimming stripped 0 bases from V and 7 bases from J, with 10 bases between. Germline V gives CDR1 SGHRS, CDR2 YFSETQ. The length of the CDR3 is 13 residues. CDR3 region: CASSLGGEAGYTF. The CDR3 coding sequence is TGCGCCAGCAGCTTGGGGGGAGAAGCTGGCTACACCTTC.

J is TRBJ2-4 and V is TRBV28, with 9 positions matching TRBD1. Matching the DNA end better, TRBJ2-7 makes the J call doubtful. The CDR3 consists of 15 residues. Germline-derived CDR1 and CDR2 are MDHEN and SYDVKM. CDR3 in amino acids: CASRTSGGQGSEQYF. CDR3 in DNA: TGTGCCAGCAGGACCTCTGGGGGACAGGGCAGCGAGCAGTACTTC.

This clonotype turned up a few times. V and J are TRBV27 and TRBJ1-2, with D possibly being TRBD1 (5 bases). This CDR3 region has 14 residues. Per the germline V gene, CDR1 is MNHEY and CDR2 is SMNVEV (reference sequence). V was shortened by 0 bases and J by 10 bases, with 15 bases between the two germline ends. Written as DNA, the CDR3 is TGTGCCAGCAGTTTATCCCAGGGCGTCTTGTTCTACACCTTC. Amino acid sequence: CASSLSQGVLFYTF.

In this sample, this clonotype turned up a few times. The V gene is TRBV4-3, the J gene TRBJ2-1; 11 nucleotides agree with TRBD2. The CDR3 contains 15 residues. Trimming at V came to 1 base and at J to 7 bases, leaving 3 bases not matched to a gene. CDR1 and CDR2 from the germline V gene are LGHNA and YSLEER. The CDR3 loop is CASSQGGLAVNEQFF. The CDR3 DNA reads as TGCGCCAGCAGCCAAGGGGGACTAGCGGTAAATGAGCAGTTCTTC.

This clonotype was observed a few times. The J gene is TRBJ1-2, the V gene TRBV7-9, with 11 bases fitting TRBD1. Per the germline V gene, CDR1 is SEHNR and CDR2 is FQNEAQ (reference sequence). The CDR3 is made up of 16 amino acids. V trimming: 5 bases; J trimming: 2 bases; junction bases outside the gene matches: 7. Written as DNA, the CDR3 is TGTGCCAGCAGCACATCCGGGACAGGGGGGAACTATGGCTACACCTTC. Translation gives CASSTSGTGGNYGYTF.

Note on this clonotype: The junction differs from germline at one of its ends, possibly a read error. This sequence joins TRBV6-2 or TRBV6-3 and TRBJ1-2, with D possibly TRBD1 on 6 matching bases. This CDR3 contains 15 residues. CDR1 and CDR2 from the germline V gene are MNHEY and SVGEGT. The CDR3 nucleotides are TGTGCCGGCAGTTATTTCGGACAGTCTAACTATGGCTACACCTTC. Translation gives CAGSYFGQSNYGYTF.

The V gene is TRBV20-1, the J gene TRBJ2-6; no definite D call. V was trimmed by 6 bases and J by 2 bases, leaving 11 bases between them. CDR1 DFQATT and CDR2 SNEGSKA come from the germline V gene (reference sequence). This CDR3 is 14 amino acids long. The CDR3 reads CSAQPQTGANVLTF. The CDR3 coding sequence is TGCAGTGCACAGCCACAGACTGGGGCCAACGTCCTGACTTTC.

This clonotype appeared a single time. The CDR3 coding sequence is TGTGCCAGCAGTTACGACAGGATCATCCAGCCCCAGCATTTT. Residues: CASSYDRIIQPQHF. The chain joins TRBV6-2 or TRBV6-3 to TRBJ1-5; the D gene is possibly TRBD1 (6 bases). Germline CDR1 MNHEY, CDR2 SVGEGT. This CDR3 comprises 14 residues. Trimming took 2 bases from V and 7 from J, leaving 12 bases between them.

This clonotype has more than one count but fewer than ten. The chain has TRBV29-1 and TRBJ2-5; D uncertain. Germline CDR1 SQVTM, CDR2 ANQGSEA. The CDR3 length is 13 residues. Trimming cost V 7 bases and J 5 bases, with 17 bases left between them. The CDR3 loop reads CSDTSLDGETQYF. CDR3 DNA: TGCAGCGATACCTCACTCGACGGGGAGACCCAGTACTTC.

This clonotype was seen only a few times. A read error may be the cause here, since a much bigger clone is one base away. The V call is TRBV6-5, the J call TRBJ2-3; no reliable D call. Germline loops: CDR1 MNHEY, CDR2 SVGAGI. V was trimmed by 2 bases and J by 6 bases, leaving 3 bases between them. The CDR3 has 11 residues. The CDR3 sequence is CASSYMDTQYF. DNA of the CDR3: TGTGCCAGCAGTTACATGGATACGCAGTATTTT.

This clonotype has only a few counts. This CDR3 is CASSLGTGGGSGANVLTF. CDR3 sequence (DNA): TGCGCCAGCAGCCTAGGGACAGGGGGCGGGTCTGGGGCCAACGTCCTGACTTTC. This chain connects TRBV4-3 to TRBJ2-6; 12 nucleotides align to TRBD1. Germline V gene lookup returns CDR1 LGHNA and CDR2 YSLEER. V lost 4 bases to trimming and J lost 1 base; unmatched junction nucleotides: 5. This CDR3 is built from 18 residues.

This clonotype was picked up one time. The chain employs TRBV7-2 and TRBJ2-1, with D possibly TRBD2 on 5 matching bases. Trimming pared 2 bases from V and 5 bases from J, leaving 10 bases between. The CDR3 is 14 amino acids. Germline V gene lookup returns CDR1 SGHTA and CDR2 FQGNSA. CDR3 amino acids: CASSLNKGDNEQFF. CDR3 nucleotide sequence: TGTGCCAGCAGCTTAAACAAGGGAGACAATGAGCAGTTCTTC.

This clonotype showed up just a few times. V is TRBV7-2 and J is TRBJ1-6; 7 nucleotides line up with TRBD1. The J segment lost 0 bases and the V segment lost 8 bases, leaving 13 bases of the junction unmatched. This CDR3 region has 18 residues. Per germline, CDR1 SGHTA and CDR2 FQGNSA. The CDR3 DNA follows: TGTGCCAGCTCTCTAGAGGGCAGGGACAGCTCCTATAATTCACCCCTCCACTTT. Translated, it gives CASSLEGRDSSYNSPLHF.

The J gene is TRBJ1-1, the V gene TRBV7-2, with D unresolved. Per germline, CDR1 SGHTA and CDR2 FQGNSA. The CDR3 loop spans 14 amino acids. V dropped 5 bases and J dropped 4 bases, with 14 bases sitting between them. CDR3 nucleotides: TGTGCCAGCAGCCCCCTCCGGTTCGGCACTGAAGCTTTCTTT. Translation: CASSPLRFGTEAFF.

J is TRBJ2-7 and V is TRBV7-8; 8 bases align to TRBD1. The J call may not be correct, given that the DNA end is closer to TRBJ2-5. CDR1 SGHVS and CDR2 FQNEAQ come from the germline V gene. The CDR3 length is 16 residues. The CDR3 is CASSDTWDRRQETQYF. CDR3 sequence (DNA): TGTGCCAGCAGCGATACCTGGGACAGGAGACAAGAGACCCAGTACTTC.

To note about this clonotype: The junction differs from germline at one of its ends, possibly a read error. The chain combines TRBV4-1 with TRBJ1-2; 7 bases map to TRBD1. This CDR3 contains 15 residues. Germline CDR1 and CDR2: MGHRA and YSYEKL. The CDR3 loop is CASSPQDRANYGYTF. The CDR3 region has the DNA TGCGCCAGCAGCCCTCAAGACAGGGCTAATTATGGCTACACCTTC.

The chain links TRBV29-1 to TRBJ2-2; D gene ambiguous. CDR3 length: 12 amino acids. Per the germline V gene, CDR1 is SQVTM and CDR2 is ANQGSEA. The V end lost 4 bases, the J end lost 0 bases, and 3 bases lay between the germline ends. CDR3 sequence (DNA): TGCAGCGTTGTCTCGAACACCGGGGAGCTGTTTTTT. Its protein product is CSVVSNTGELFF.

The chain joins TRBV5-1 to TRBJ2-5; D may be TRBD2 (5 bases). The CDR3 has 11 residues. Germline loops: CDR1 SGHRS, CDR2 YFSETQ. Trimming shortened V by 4 bases and J by 10 bases, and 11 bases separated the two germline ends. CDR3 sequence: CASSTSEGQYF. In DNA, the CDR3 is TGCGCCAGCAGCACCAGCGAGGGCCAGTACTTC.

The rearrangement joins TRBV7-3 to TRBJ1-2, with 7 bases matching TRBD1. The V gene's germline CDR1 is SGHTA and CDR2 FQGTGA. The trim removed 4 bases at V and 2 bases at J, leaving 13 bases unmatched. The CDR3 length is 17 residues. CDR3 DNA: TGTGCCAGCAGCTATGGACCGGGGCAGGGGGTCAACTATGGCTACACCTTC. This sequence encodes CASSYGPGQGVNYGYTF.

This clonotype was seen a few times. V gene TRBV29-1 combines with J gene TRBJ1-2, with 8 bases aligning to TRBD1. Germline loops: CDR1 SQVTM, CDR2 ANQGSEA. V lost 0 bases to trimming and J lost 3 bases; unmatched junction nucleotides: 12. The CDR3 loop spans 17 amino acids. Here the CDR3 DNA reads TGCAGCGTTGAAGATCGAACAGGGGGGGGGTCTGACTATGGCTACACCTTC. Its protein is CSVEDRTGGGSDYGYTF.